One T cell receptor (beta chain) is described in this entry. TCRdb's table, derived via immunoSEQ multiplex PCR, lists solely in-frame clones and lacks some. Here the sample spans approximately 210,000 clones, 89% being singletons. This entry is derived from a study of blood T cell repertoires in COVID-19. Whole-study context: Donors in the United States, Italy and Spain gave samples during acute or convalescent COVID-19.

The germline V gene has CDR1 SGHVS and CDR2 FNYEAQ. The CDR3 spans 13 residues. Trimming shortened V by 5 bases and J by 3 bases, and 5 bases separated the two germline ends. This receptor was identified in a woman in her thirties or forties with acute or convalescent COVID-19. The sequencing sample was made of peripheral blood. This chain connects TRBV7-6 to TRBJ2-6; D is uncertain. CDR3 sequence reads: CASSPNGANVLTF. CDR3 DNA: TGTGCCAGCAGCCCTAATGGGGCCAACGTCCTGACTTTC.